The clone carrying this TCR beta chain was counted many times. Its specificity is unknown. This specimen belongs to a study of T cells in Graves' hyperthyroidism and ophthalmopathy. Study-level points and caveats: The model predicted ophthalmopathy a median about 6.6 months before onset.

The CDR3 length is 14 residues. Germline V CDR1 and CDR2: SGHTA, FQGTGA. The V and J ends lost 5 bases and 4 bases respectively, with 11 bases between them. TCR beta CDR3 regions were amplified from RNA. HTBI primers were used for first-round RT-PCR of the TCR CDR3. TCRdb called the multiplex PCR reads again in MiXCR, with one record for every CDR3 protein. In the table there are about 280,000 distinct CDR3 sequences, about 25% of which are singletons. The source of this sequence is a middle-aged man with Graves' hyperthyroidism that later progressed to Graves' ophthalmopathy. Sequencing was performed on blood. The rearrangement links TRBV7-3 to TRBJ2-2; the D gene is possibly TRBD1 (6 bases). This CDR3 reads CASSGGLGTGELFF. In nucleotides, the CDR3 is TGTGCCAGCAGCGGGGGCCTCGGCACCGGGGAGCTGTTTTTT.